The text below deals with one T cell receptor beta chain. Germline V lookup: CDR1 SGHTS, CDR2 YDEGEE. V was pared by 4 bases and J by 0 bases, with 11 bases between. CDR3 size: 15 residues. The repertoire was sequenced with immunoSEQ multiplex PCR; TCRdb's copy has only in-frame clones and lacks some. The profile shows 99,000 or so clones, roughly four fifths of them singletons. This entry is derived from a study of control samples from healthy donors and cancer patients. The TCR originated in a man aged 55 to 69 in good health. The V and J genes are TRBV5-8 and TRBJ2-4; D gene uncertain. Sequenced input: blood. The CDR3: CASSNPDLAKNIQYF. The CDR3, as DNA: TGTGCCAGCAGCAATCCGGATTTAGCCAAAAACATTCAGTACTTC.